This T cell receptor beta chain appears in the sequencing data of a study of T cells in Graves' hyperthyroidism and ophthalmopathy. Study details: Peripheral blood was drawn at first diagnosis, prior to all treatment. Overall study findings and caveats: Ophthalmopathy was separated from stable hyperthyroidism by a 13 V-J model.

The source material, RNA transcripts, was used to amplify TCR beta CDR3 regions. TCR CDR3 underwent first-round RT-PCR with the HTBI primer set. TCRdb passed the multiplex PCR reads through MiXCR, listing each CDR3 protein once. The table lists about 720,000 distinct CDR3 sequences, approximately 19% of them singletons. This clonotype was counted a few times. Antigen specificity is unknown. The V gene end was trimmed by 3 bases and the J gene end by 9 bases; junction bases not matched to a gene: 11. Germline CDR1 is SGHRS and CDR2 is YFSETQ. This CDR3 contains 16 residues. Any symptoms of ophthalmopathy came after the first hyperthyroidism diagnosis, from which the blood sample dates.

Sequenced input: blood. This receptor was obtained from a woman aged 50 to 65 with Graves' hyperthyroidism that later progressed to Graves' ophthalmopathy. This chain links TRBV5-1 with TRBJ1-6; TRBD1 aligns across 8 bases. The CDR3 spells CASSSPGGEGVSPLHF. The CDR3 DNA is TGCGCCAGCAGCTCACCAGGGGGCGAGGGGGTTTCACCCCTCCACTTT.